Listed below are T cell receptor beta chains from one sample, sequenced in a study of T-cell reconstitution after alpha-beta-depleted transplantation in children. TCRdb re-called the PCR reads with MiXCR, one entry per CDR3 protein. The sample holds some 600,000 distinct CDR3 sequences; roughly 13% are singletons and the top ten take roughly 2.3%. Sample: PBMCs, mostly from graft donor cells, taken 360 days after TCRalphabeta/CD19-depleted stem cell transplant. The receptors stem from a male patient aged 5 to 17 who had a stem cell transplant for acute myeloid leukemia, so the T cells may come from the graft donor. Each CDR3 is given with its conserved first and last residue. The D gene is left open where the match is weak. Size tells how often a clone was seen (once, few, many) or the class of an expanded clone, and some rows leave it out.

abundance	v_gene	d_gene	j_gene	len	CDR3aa	CDR3nt
few	TRBV7-9	TRBD2	TRBJ2-3	14	CASSPHGGIDTQYF	TGTGCCAGCAGCCCCCACGGGGGGATAGATACGCAGTATTTT
few	TRBV11-1	TRBD1	TRBJ2-1	20	CASSWYRGGEVGVAYNEQFF	TGTGCCAGCAGTTGGTACAGGGGTGGCGAAGTTGGAGTTGCCTACAATGAGCAGTTCTTC
.	TRBV13	TRBD1	TRBJ2-7	13	CASSPDRDYEQYF	TGTGCCAGCAGCCCCGACAGGGATTACGAGCAGTACTTC
.	TRBV12-3/TRBV12-4	TRBD1	TRBJ2-7	14	CASGTGTGPYEQYF	TGTGCCAGCGGCACCGGGACAGGGCCCTACGAGCAGTACTTC
.	TRBV29-1	.	TRBJ2-5	17	CSVEDAKQGLGQETQYF	TGCAGCGTTGAAGATGCAAAACAGGGTTTAGGGCAAGAGACCCAGTACTTC
.	TRBV29-1	TRBD1	TRBJ1-1	13	CSVDRDVGTEAFF	TGCAGCGTGGACAGGGACGTGGGCACTGAAGCTTTCTTT
few	TRBV28	.	TRBJ1-1	13	CASITQASTEAFF	TGTGCCAGCATAACCCAGGCTAGCACTGAAGCTTTCTTT
many	TRBV4-3	.	TRBJ2-2	16	CASSQDWRRSPGELFF	TGCGCCAGCAGCCAAGATTGGCGTCGGAGCCCCGGGGAGCTGTTTTTT
.	TRBV20-1	TRBD1	TRBJ2-7	15	CSASPGQATSYEQYF	TGCAGTGCTAGCCCCGGACAGGCTACTTCCTACGAGCAGTACTTC
many	TRBV20-1	.	TRBJ1-1	14	CSARDGAEVTEAFF	TGCAGTGCTAGAGATGGAGCAGAGGTCACTGAAGCTTTCTTT
many	TRBV12-3/TRBV12-4	.	TRBJ2-1	17	CASSPRTGRIIYNEQFF	TGTGCCAGCAGTCCCCGGACTGGGAGGATAATATACAATGAGCAGTTCTTC
.	TRBV14	.	TRBJ1-2	13	CASSQLQGYGYTF	TGTGCCAGCAGCCAATTGCAAGGGTATGGCTACACCTTC
few	TRBV6-2/TRBV6-3	TRBD2	TRBJ2-4	17	CASSPGTSGRAKNIQYF	TGTGCCAGCAGCCCAGGGACTAGCGGACGAGCCAAAAACATTCAGTACTTC
many	TRBV5-1	TRBD1	TRBJ2-7	15	CASSLDGTAYYEQYF	TGCGCCAGCAGCTTGGATGGGACAGCATACTACGAGCAGTACTTC
many	TRBV28	TRBD2	TRBJ2-3	15	CASSFRAGLTDTQYF	TGTGCCAGCAGTTTTAGAGCGGGGCTCACAGATACGCAGTATTTT
many	TRBV20-1	TRBD2	TRBJ2-1	16	CSARDLGRAGVDEQFF	TGCAGTGCTAGAGATCTGGGGAGAGCGGGAGTTGATGAGCAGTTCTTC
.	TRBV7-2	TRBD2	TRBJ2-3	16	CASSLVVGRSRDTQYF	TGTGCCAGCAGCTTAGTCGTCGGGAGGAGTAGGGATACGCAGTATTTT
.	TRBV28	.	TRBJ1-3	14	CASSFPGSGNTIYF	TGTGCCAGCAGTTTTCCTGGATCCGGAAACACCATATATTTT
.	TRBV5-1	TRBD2	TRBJ2-1	16	CASSPTSGSLWNEQFF	TGCGCCAGCAGTCCGACTAGCGGGAGTCTCTGGAATGAGCAGTTCTTC
many	TRBV28	TRBD2	TRBJ2-5	15	CASSSHLAAQETQYF	TGTGCCAGCAGTTCCCATCTAGCGGCACAAGAGACCCAGTACTTC
.	TRBV12-3/TRBV12-4	TRBD1	TRBJ1-1	18	CASSRILTGGGGGTEAFF	TGTGCCAGCAGTCGGATCCTGACAGGGGGCGGAGGGGGCACTGAAGCTTTCTTT
many	TRBV20-1	.	TRBJ2-3	11	CSQAGTDTQYF	TGCAGTCAGGCAGGGACAGATACGCAGTATTTT
many	TRBV28	.	TRBJ2-2	14	CASSFGENTGELFF	TGTGCCAGCAGTTTTGGGGAGAACACCGGGGAGCTGTTTTTT
.	TRBV29-1	TRBD2	TRBJ2-3	15	CSVGLAGGPQDTQYF	TGCAGCGTTGGGCTAGCGGGAGGGCCACAAGATACGCAGTATTTT
.	TRBV24-1	.	TRBJ2-3	15	CATSDLGDGTDTQYF	TGTGCCACCAGTGATTTAGGGGACGGCACAGATACGCAGTATTTT
.	TRBV7-6	.	TRBJ2-3	13	CASSFRPTDTQYF	TGTGCCAGCAGCTTTCGGCCCACAGATACGCAGTATTTT
few	TRBV5-1	.	TRBJ2-4	18	CASSLKSGPGTAKNIQYF	TGCGCCAGCAGCTTGAAATCGGGTCCAGGGACCGCCAAAAACATTCAGTACTTC
.	TRBV20-1	.	TRBJ2-7	17	CSASPKQWVSSSYEQYF	TGCAGTGCTAGCCCGAAACAGTGGGTATCAAGCTCCTACGAGCAGTACTTC
.	TRBV3-1	.	TRBJ1-5	15	CASSHQLSGNQPQHF	TGTGCCAGCAGCCACCAACTGTCGGGCAATCAGCCCCAGCATTTT
.	TRBV21-1	.	TRBJ2-7	14	CASSKGPAAYEQYF	TGTGCCAGCAGCAAGGGACCAGCTGCGTACGAGCAGTACTTC
many	TRBV4-3	TRBD2	TRBJ2-2	16	CASSQQAGGPTGELFF	TGCGCCAGCAGCCAACAAGCGGGAGGGCCGACCGGGGAGCTGTTTTTT
many	TRBV5-6	.	TRBJ2-2	13	CASSLGGSGELFF	TGTGCCAGCAGCTTGGGGGGGTCCGGGGAGCTGTTTTTT
many	TRBV20-1	.	TRBJ2-1	10	CSAVRNEQFF	TGCAGTGCTGTTAGAAATGAGCAGTTCTTC
few	TRBV20-1	TRBD2	TRBJ2-5	14	CSAVPGLVQETQYF	TGCAGTGCTGTACCGGGACTAGTCCAAGAGACCCAGTACTTC
many	TRBV5-1	TRBD2	TRBJ2-1	18	CASSPAPTSGSRVNEQFF	TGCGCCAGCAGCCCGGCCCCGACTAGCGGGAGTAGAGTCAATGAGCAGTTCTTC
many	TRBV29-1	.	TRBJ2-7	13	CSSTTAIQGEQYF	TGCAGCTCAACGACAGCCATCCAGGGCGAGCAGTACTTC
many	TRBV12-3/TRBV12-4	TRBD1	TRBJ2-7	15	CASSSRDRESYEQYF	TGTGCCAGCAGTTCCCGGGACAGGGAGTCCTACGAGCAGTACTTC
.	TRBV24-1	.	TRBJ1-1	13	CATIVGLNTEAFF	TGTGCCACCATCGTTGGGTTGAACACTGAAGCTTTCTTT
.	TRBV20-1	.	TRBJ1-2	13	CSADGGFGYGYTF	TGCAGTGCCGACGGGGGGTTCGGCTATGGCTACACCTTC
few	TRBV28	TRBD2	TRBJ2-7	15	CASSPGLAKTYEQYF	TGTGCCAGCAGCCCCGGACTAGCGAAAACCTACGAGCAGTACTTC
.	TRBV5-1	TRBD1	TRBJ2-2	16	CASRHTGTGSAGELFF	TGCGCCAGCCGACACACCGGGACAGGGAGTGCCGGGGAGCTGTTTTTT
few	TRBV7-6	.	TRBJ2-5	14	CASSLVSLKETQYF	TGTGCCAGCAGCCTCGTTAGTCTAAAAGAGACCCAGTACTTC
.	TRBV28	.	TRBJ2-1	13	CASTSDFRGSQFF	TGTGCCAGCACCTCGGACTTCCGGGGGTCGCAGTTCTTC
few	TRBV7-9	.	TRBJ2-2	16	CASSARRGGMTGELFF	TGTGCCAGCAGCGCCCGGAGGGGGGGAATGACCGGGGAGCTGTTTTTT
few	TRBV29-1	.	TRBJ2-5	15	CSVRPAPATQETQYF	TGCAGCGTTCGTCCCGCCCCCGCGACGCAAGAGACCCAGTACTTC
many	TRBV3-1	TRBD1	TRBJ2-7	12	CASSTGAYEQYF	TGTGCCAGCAGTACAGGGGCCTACGAGCAGTACTTC
.	TRBV5-1	.	TRBJ2-7	13	CASSFLTNYEQYF	TGCGCCAGCAGCTTCTTGACGAACTACGAGCAGTACTTC
few	TRBV20-1	TRBD2	TRBJ2-1	15	CSAKDGGRSSNEQFF	TGCAGTGCGAAAGACGGGGGGAGGTCCTCCAATGAGCAGTTCTTC
many	TRBV29-1	TRBD1	TRBJ1-1	14	CSVEAGGRHTEAFF	TGCAGCGTTGAGGCAGGGGGCCGGCACACTGAAGCTTTCTTT
few	TRBV30	.	TRBJ2-1	15	CAWTRGTALYNEQFF	TGTGCCTGGACCAGGGGGACTGCTCTATACAATGAGCAGTTCTTC
.	TRBV14	TRBD1	TRBJ1-6	15	CASSLDRTGNSPLHF	TGTGCCAGCAGCCTGGACAGGACCGGTAATTCACCCCTCCACTTT
.	TRBV18	.	TRBJ2-3	15	CASSPRAGITDTQYF	TGTGCCAGCTCACCTAGAGCGGGTATCACAGATACGCAGTATTTT
few	TRBV4-2	TRBD2	TRBJ2-7	18	CASSQDQLLGTSVREQYF	TGTGCCAGCAGCCAAGATCAGCTCTTAGGGACTAGCGTACGCGAGCAGTACTTC
.	TRBV7-2	TRBD1	TRBJ1-6	12	CASSSQGTPLHF	TGTGCCAGCAGCTCACAGGGGACACCCCTCCACTTT